Each of the 29 T cell receptor beta chains below was sequenced from the same sample in a study of blood T cells in healthy people across ages. Together with a sample-barcoded 5' primer, a J-beta primer mix was included in a second PCR lasting roughly 6 to 12 cycles. TCRdb ran MiXCR on the 5' RACE reads and lists one entry per CDR3 protein. The sample lists some 1.5 million distinct CDR3 sequences; roughly 27% were seen once. Source material: blood. These receptors were obtained from a woman in her twenties or thirties in good health.

This clonotype showed up many times. V is TRBV6-5 and J is TRBJ1-1; D is unresolved. The CDR3 covers 13 residues. Germline CDR1 MNHEY, CDR2 SVGAGI. Trimming took off 7 bases at V and 1 base at J, with 10 bases between the two ends. CDR3 bases: TGTGCCAGCACCCCTGGGAGGAACACTGAAGCTTTCTTT. Protein product: CASTPGRNTEAFF.

The gene calls are TRBV12-3 or TRBV12-4 and TRBJ2-1, with D perhaps given as TRBD1 or TRBD2 (6 bases each). Trimming pared 10 bases from V and 8 bases from J, leaving 33 bases between. The CDR3 has 18 residues. The CDR3, as DNA: TGTGCCACCCCATACCATAAGGGGGGTGTATACGAAGTCCATGAGCAGTTCTTC. This sequence encodes CATPYHKGGVYEVHEQFF.

The chain carries TRBV4-2 and TRBJ2-5; no reliable D call. V lost 5 bases and J 2 bases, leaving 18 bases between the germline ends. Per germline, CDR1 LGHNA and CDR2 YNFKEQ. The CDR3 spans 16 residues. CDR3 sequence (DNA): TGTGCCAGCAGCTCGTCGGGCGGCCTCAATCAAGAGACCCAGTACTTC. This gives the protein CASSSSGGLNQETQYF.

This clonotype was found many times. A much larger clone lies one base from this, so it may be a read error. The chain has TRBV24-1 and TRBJ2-5; unclear D gene. Germline loops: CDR1 KGHDR, CDR2 SFDVKD. Trimming took off 9 bases at V and 11 bases at J, with 15 bases between the two ends. The CDR3 is made up of 11 amino acids. CDR3 region: CATGLRSEQYF. In DNA form, the CDR3 reads TGTGCCACCGGTTTACGGTCAGAGCAGTACTTC.

This rearrangement joins TRBV20-1 to TRBJ1-2; 7 nucleotides line up with TRBD1. The CDR3 loop spans 13 amino acids. The V and J ends lost 8 bases and 2 bases, in that order; junction bases with no gene match: 8. Per the germline V gene, CDR1 is DFQATT and CDR2 is SNEGSKA (reference sequence). The CDR3 DNA sequence: TGCAGTCCGAAAAAGGACAGGAACTATGGCTACACCTTC. Its protein is CSPKKDRNYGYTF.

This rearrangement joins TRBV5-5 to TRBJ2-1; D not resolved. The CDR3 contains 15 residues. CDR1 is SGHKS, CDR2 YYEKEE, per germline (reference sequence). The germline V and J ends were trimmed by 0 bases and 3 bases, with 10 bases remaining between them. CDR3 protein: CASSLDGSFYNEQFF. DNA of the CDR3: TGTGCCAGCAGCTTGGACGGAAGCTTCTACAATGAGCAGTTCTTC.

This clonotype was detected many times. This chain uses TRBV27 with TRBJ2-1, with D possibly called TRBD1 or TRBD2 (5 bases each). This CDR3 spans 15 amino acids. V shed 3 bases and J shed 7 bases, with 16 bases lying between them. Germline V lookup: CDR1 MNHEY, CDR2 SMNVEV (reference sequence). The CDR3 loop is CASSFRVLGENEQFF. The CDR3 bases are TGTGCCAGCAGTTTCAGGGTACTCGGGGAAAATGAGCAGTTCTTC.

This clonotype was picked up a small number of times. The chain recombines TRBV6-6 with TRBJ2-2; 8 bases align to TRBD2. Germline V gives CDR1 MNHNY, CDR2 SVGAGI (reference sequence). The CDR3 totals 15 residues. Losses at the gene ends were 6 bases for V and 4 bases for J; bases not matched to a gene: 7. The CDR3 DNA follows: TGTGCCAGCAGACCCCCAAGCGGGAGCACCGGGGAGCTGTTTTTT. This sequence encodes CASRPPSGSTGELFF.

The CDR3 DNA is TGTGCCAGCAGCTTCGATCAGCCCCAGCATTTT. Protein product: CASSFDQPQHF. The chain couples TRBV28 to TRBJ1-5; no firm D call. The CDR3 has 11 residues. The V gene lost 6 bases and the J gene lost 5 bases, with 5 bases spanning the gap. The germline CDR1 and CDR2 sequences are MDHEN and SYDVKM.

This clonotype occurred many times. This rearrangement joins TRBV9 to TRBJ2-7; a weak D match, TRBD1 (6 bases). CDR3 length: 14 amino acids. Trimming cost V 0 bases and J 2 bases, with 9 bases left between them. CDR1 SGDLS and CDR2 YYNGEE come from the germline V gene. CDR3 nucleotide sequence: TGTGCCAGCAGCGTAGATCGACAGGCCTACGAGCAGTACTTC. Protein product: CASSVDRQAYEQYF.

CDR3 amino acids: CASSRGGLIDEQYF. In DNA, the CDR3 is TGTGCCAGCAGCCGGGGCGGTTTAATCGATGAGCAGTACTTC. This sequence joins TRBV7-3 and TRBJ2-7; D tentatively fits TRBD1 or TRBD2 (5 bases each). The ends were cut back, 5 bases at V and 7 bases at J, with 18 bases in the middle. The CDR3 sequence is 14 residues long. Germline values: CDR1 SGHTA, CDR2 FQGTGA.

The chain uses TRBV12-5 and TRBJ2-1, with D uncertain. This CDR3 has 13 amino acids. Trimming removed 1 base at V and 9 bases at J, with 10 bases between. From germline, CDR1 is LGHNT and CDR2 FRNRAP. In nucleotides, the CDR3 is TGTGCTAGTGGTTTGGATAGCAAATCTGAGCAGTTCTTC. Encoded protein: CASGLDSKSEQFF. The variable domain in full, with the rest retrieved from reference TRBV12-5 and TRBJ2-1, is DARVTQTPRHKVTEMGQEVTMRCQPILGHNTVFWYRQTMMQGLELLAYFRNRAPLDDSGMPKDRFSAEMPDATLATLKIQPSEPRDSAVYFCASGLDSKSEQFFGPGTRLTVL.

The CDR3 DNA is TGTGCCAGCAGCTTTGGTCGCGCCCGGTCGGGTCAGTACTTC. Translation: CASSFGRARSGQYF. The chain joins TRBV11-2 to TRBJ2-4; no definite D call. This CDR3 has 14 residues. Germline V gene sequence: CDR1 SGHAT, CDR2 FQNNGV. With 3 bases removed from V and 12 bases from J, the gap between germline ends came to 18 bases. The variable domain in full, with the rest retrieved from reference TRBV11-2 and TRBJ2-4, is EAGVAQSPRYKIIEKRQSVAFWCNPISGHATLYWYQQILGQGPKLLIQFQNNGVVDDSQLPKDRFSAERLKGVDSTLKIQPAKLEDSAVYLCASSFGRARSGQYFGAGTRLSVL.

This sequence joins TRBV5-1 and TRBJ1-4, with D possibly being TRBD1 (5 bases). The V gene lost 3 bases and the J gene lost 0 bases, with 18 bases spanning the gap. CDR3 length: 18 residues. Germline CDR1 reads SGHRS; CDR2 reads YFSETQ. CDR3 nucleotide sequence: TGCGCCAGCAGCTCGGCCCCGGGACGGCCTGCAACTAATGAAAAACTGTTTTTT. Protein: CASSSAPGRPATNEKLFF.

The V gene is TRBV20-1, the J gene TRBJ2-7; 8 bases line up with TRBD2. The trim removed 1 base at V and 0 bases at J, leaving 8 bases unmatched. Germline V gene sequence: CDR1 DFQATT, CDR2 SNEGSKA (reference sequence). This CDR3 contains 16 residues. CDR3 region: CSARATLAGSSYEQYF. CDR3 in DNA: TGCAGTGCTAGAGCCACCCTAGCGGGCAGCTCCTACGAGCAGTACTTC.

With regard to this clonotype: A read error may explain this, as a much larger clone is one base away. The V and J genes are TRBV12-3 or TRBV12-4 and TRBJ1-5; D uncertain. The CDR3 covers 12 residues. CDR3: CAGSPPGSPQHF. CDR3 DNA sequence: TGTGCCGGCAGTCCACCCGGATCGCCCCAGCATTTT.

This chain links TRBV7-2 with TRBJ1-2, with a weak D call TRBD1 (5 bases). Germline assignment: CDR1 SGHTA and CDR2 FQGNSA. Trimming took 1 base from V and 1 from J, leaving 16 bases between them. This CDR3 spans 17 amino acids. The CDR3: CASSLEGRITFNYGYTF. The CDR3 bases are TGTGCCAGCAGCTTAGAGGGGAGAATTACCTTTAACTATGGCTACACCTTC.

The chain couples TRBV6-5 to TRBJ2-2, with TRBD2 matching over 9 bases. With 4 bases clipped from V and 6 bases from J, the junction kept 9 bases outside the gene matches. This CDR3 has 16 residues. Germline V gene data show CDR1 as MNHEY and CDR2 as SVGAGI. The chain's CDR3 is CASSSPGLAPPGELFF. Here the CDR3 DNA reads TGTGCCAGCAGTTCGCCGGGACTAGCCCCTCCCGGGGAGCTGTTTTTT.

The chain uses TRBV19 and TRBJ1-2; D is unclear. Germline CDR1 LNHDA, CDR2 SQIVND (reference sequence). The CDR3 totals 14 residues. Trimming left V 6 bases short and J 3 bases short, with 14 bases between. CDR3 loop: CASRMLGVYYGYTF. The CDR3 coding sequence is TGTGCCAGTAGGATGTTGGGAGTCTACTATGGCTACACCTTC.

This clonotype was seen more than once but under ten times. The genes are TRBV20-1 and TRBJ2-1; 9 nucleotides align to TRBD2. CDR1 is DFQATT, CDR2 SNEGSKA, per germline (reference sequence). The ends lost 4 bases at V and 3 bases at J; junction bases unmatched: 4. CDR3 size: 14 residues. CDR3 amino acids: CSATELAGYNEQFF. The DNA of the CDR3 is TGCAGTGCTACCGAACTAGCGGGCTACAATGAGCAGTTCTTC.

This clonotype was seen ten or more times. A junction boundary mismatches the germline segment, possibly from a read error. The chain employs TRBV5-1 and TRBJ2-7; 10 bases fit TRBD2. CDR1 SGHRS and CDR2 YFSETQ come from the germline V gene. The CDR3 runs to 14 residues. CDR3 DNA: TGTGCCAGCAGCTGGACTAGCGGTGCCTACGAGCAGTACTTC. It codes for CASSWTSGAYEQYF.

This chain uses TRBV12-3 or TRBV12-4 with TRBJ1-1, with D unresolved. Trimming stripped 3 bases from V and 0 bases from J, with 8 bases between. The CDR3 length is 14 residues. DNA for the CDR3: TGTGCCAGCAGTTTCCAGTTCTTGAACACTGAAGCTTTCTTT. Translation gives CASSFQFLNTEAFF.

This clonotype appeared many times. The chain has TRBV6-5 and TRBJ2-4; D ambiguous. The germline gives CDR1 MNHEY, CDR2 SVGAGI. The V and J ends lost 0 bases and 0 bases respectively, with 6 bases between them. CDR3 length: 15 residues. The CDR3 sequence: CASSYSALAKNIQYF. In nucleotides, the CDR3 is TGTGCCAGCAGTTACTCGGCCCTAGCCAAAAACATTCAGTACTTC.

This clonotype was detected a few times. The chain couples TRBV5-1 to TRBJ1-2; TRBD1 agrees at 10 bases. There are 15 residues in the CDR3. Germline V gene data show CDR1 as SGHRS and CDR2 as YFSETQ. With 4 bases clipped from V and 5 bases from J, the junction kept 8 bases outside the gene matches. CDR3 loop: CASSVNRDRGYGYTF. CDR3 coding DNA: TGCGCCAGCAGCGTGAACCGGGACAGGGGATATGGCTACACCTTC. The full variable domain, in which reference TRBV5-1 and TRBJ1-2 provide the parts outside the CDR3, is KAGVTQTPRYLIKTRGQQVTLSCSPISGHRSVSWYQQTPGQGLQFLFEYFSETQRNKGNFPGRFSGRQFSNSRSEMNVSTLELGDSALYLCASSVNRDRGYGYTFGSGTRLTVV.

This clonotype was recorded many times. This rearrangement joins TRBV5-1 to TRBJ1-4, with 9 positions matching TRBD1. The germline V gene encodes CDR1 SGHRS and CDR2 YFSETQ. The junction had 4 bases not matched to a gene; V was cut back by 4 bases and J by 0 bases. The CDR3 loop spans 16 amino acids. CDR3 protein: CASSPGQGATNEKLFF. The DNA of the CDR3 is TGCGCCAGCAGCCCGGGACAGGGCGCAACTAATGAAAAACTGTTTTTT.

A few counts support this clonotype. The rearrangement links TRBV6-2 or TRBV6-3 to TRBJ2-5; D is possibly TRBD1 or TRBD2 (5 bases each). The CDR3 covers 14 residues. V was cut by 0 bases and J by 11 bases, with 16 bases left in between. Germline assignment: CDR1 MNHEY and CDR2 SVGEGT. CDR3 loop: CASSYSIGTREQYF. The CDR3 DNA is TGTGCCAGCAGTTACTCGATTGGGACCAGAGAGCAGTACTTC.

This clonotype was picked up a small number of times. This sequence joins TRBV18 and TRBJ1-2; 7 positions match TRBD1. The length of the CDR3 is 16 residues. V shed 4 bases and J 10 bases; nucleotides not matched to a gene: 18. Per the germline V gene, CDR1 is KGHSH and CDR2 is LQKENI. CDR3 DNA sequence: TGTGCCAGCTCACTCCAAATTACACAGGGGAATGATGACTACACCTTC. It is translated as CASSLQITQGNDDYTF.

The chain is built from TRBV4-1 and TRBJ1-5; the D is unclear. Germline CDR1 and CDR2: MGHRA and YSYEKL. The CDR3 consists of 15 residues. Trimming cost V 0 bases and J 9 bases, with 15 bases left between them. The CDR3 here is CASSQETPGIGPQHF. CDR3 bases: TGCGCCAGCAGCCAAGAAACTCCAGGAATTGGGCCCCAGCATTTT.

The rearrangement joins TRBV9 to TRBJ2-1; TRBD2 matches 10 bases. Germline trimming cut 2 bases from V and 9 bases from J; bases unmatched to any gene: 5. This CDR3 comprises 14 residues. Germline CDR1 is SGDLS and CDR2 is YYNGEE. CDR3 in DNA: TGTGCCAGCAGCGTCAAGCGGGAGGGCCCTGAGCAGTTCTTC. Residues: CASSVKREGPEQFF.